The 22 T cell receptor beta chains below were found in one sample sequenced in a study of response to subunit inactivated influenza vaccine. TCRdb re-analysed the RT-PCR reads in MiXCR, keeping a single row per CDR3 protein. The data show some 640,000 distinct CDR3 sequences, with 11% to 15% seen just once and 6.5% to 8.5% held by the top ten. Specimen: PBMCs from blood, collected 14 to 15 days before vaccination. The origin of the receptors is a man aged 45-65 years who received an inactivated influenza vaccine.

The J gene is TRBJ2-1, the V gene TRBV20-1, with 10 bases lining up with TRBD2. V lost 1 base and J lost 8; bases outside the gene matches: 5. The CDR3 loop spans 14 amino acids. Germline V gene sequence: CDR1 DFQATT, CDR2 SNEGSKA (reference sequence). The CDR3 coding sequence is TGCAGTGCTAGAGGTCCTAGCGGGGGCTATGAGCAGTTCTTC. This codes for CSARGPSGGYEQFF.

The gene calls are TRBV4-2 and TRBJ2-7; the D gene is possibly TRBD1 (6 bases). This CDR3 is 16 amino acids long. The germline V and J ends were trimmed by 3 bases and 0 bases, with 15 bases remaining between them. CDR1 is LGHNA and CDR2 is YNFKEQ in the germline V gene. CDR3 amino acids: CASSQPKGVSSYEQYF. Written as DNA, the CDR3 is TGTGCCAGCAGCCAGCCTAAGGGGGTCAGCTCCTACGAGCAGTACTTC.

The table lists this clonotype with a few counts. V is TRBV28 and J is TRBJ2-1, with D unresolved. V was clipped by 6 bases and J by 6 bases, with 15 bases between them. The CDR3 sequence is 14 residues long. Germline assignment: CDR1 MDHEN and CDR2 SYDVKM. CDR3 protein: CASSMILLSNEQFF. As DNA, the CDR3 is TGTGCCAGCAGCATGATCCTGCTTAGCAATGAGCAGTTCTTC.

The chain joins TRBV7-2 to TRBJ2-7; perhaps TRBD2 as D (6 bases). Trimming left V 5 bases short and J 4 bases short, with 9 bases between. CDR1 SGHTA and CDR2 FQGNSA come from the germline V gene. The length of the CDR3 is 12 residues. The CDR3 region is CASSIGGYEQYF. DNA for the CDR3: TGTGCCAGCAGCATAGGAGGGTACGAGCAGTACTTC.

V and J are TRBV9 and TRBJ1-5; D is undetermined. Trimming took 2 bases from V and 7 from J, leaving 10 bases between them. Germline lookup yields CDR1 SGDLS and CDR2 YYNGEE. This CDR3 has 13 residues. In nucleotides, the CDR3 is TGTGCCAGCAGCGTTGGCGAGGGACAGCCCCAGCATTTT. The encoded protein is CASSVGEGQPQHF.

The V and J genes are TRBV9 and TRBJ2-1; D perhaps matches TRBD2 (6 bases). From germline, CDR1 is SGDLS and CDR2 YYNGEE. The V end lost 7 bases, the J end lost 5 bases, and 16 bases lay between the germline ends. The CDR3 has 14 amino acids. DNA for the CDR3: TGTGCCAGCGGGAAGGGCGGGACGAACAATGAGCAGTTCTTC. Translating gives CASGKGGTNNEQFF.

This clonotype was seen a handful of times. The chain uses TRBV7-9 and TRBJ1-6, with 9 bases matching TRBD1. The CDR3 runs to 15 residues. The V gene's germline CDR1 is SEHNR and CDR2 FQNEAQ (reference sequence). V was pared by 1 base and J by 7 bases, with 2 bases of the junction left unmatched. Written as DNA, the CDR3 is TGTGCCAGCAGCTTAGATACAGGGGGCAATTCACCCCTCCACTTT. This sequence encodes CASSLDTGGNSPLHF.

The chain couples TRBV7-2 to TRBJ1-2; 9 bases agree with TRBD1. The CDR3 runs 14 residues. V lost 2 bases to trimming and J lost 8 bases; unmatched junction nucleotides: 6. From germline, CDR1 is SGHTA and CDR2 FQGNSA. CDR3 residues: CASSLTGTGRGYTF. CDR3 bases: TGTGCCAGCAGCTTAACCGGGACAGGGAGAGGCTACACCTTC.

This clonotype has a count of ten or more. The CDR3 sequence: CSARTSGSAQYF. Here the CDR3 DNA reads TGCAGTGCTCGGACTAGCGGGAGTGCCCAGTACTTC. V usage is TRBV20-1 and J usage is TRBJ2-5; 13 nucleotides agree with TRBD2. CDR3 length: 12 residues. Germline-derived CDR1 and CDR2 are DFQATT and SNEGSKA (reference sequence). V shed 5 bases and J 9 bases; nucleotides not matched to a gene: 3.

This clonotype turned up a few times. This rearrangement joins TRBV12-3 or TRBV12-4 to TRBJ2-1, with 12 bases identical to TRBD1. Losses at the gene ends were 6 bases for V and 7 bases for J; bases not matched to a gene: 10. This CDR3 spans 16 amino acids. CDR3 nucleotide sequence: TGTGCCAGCAGCGACCCCGGGACAGGGGGCAAAAATGAGCAGTTCTTC. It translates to CASSDPGTGGKNEQFF.

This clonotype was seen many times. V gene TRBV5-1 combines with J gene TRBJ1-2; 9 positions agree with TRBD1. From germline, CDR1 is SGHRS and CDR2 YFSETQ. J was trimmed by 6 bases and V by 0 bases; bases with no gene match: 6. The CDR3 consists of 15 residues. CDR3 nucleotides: TGCGCCAGCAGCTTGGACCGGGACAGGGAACATGGCTACACCTTC. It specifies CASSLDRDREHGYTF.

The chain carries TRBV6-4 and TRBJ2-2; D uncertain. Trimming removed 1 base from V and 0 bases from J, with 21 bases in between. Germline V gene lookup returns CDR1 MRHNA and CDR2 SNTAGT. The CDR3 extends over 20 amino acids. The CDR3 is CASSDFAIISSAPNTGELFF. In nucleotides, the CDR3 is TGTGCCAGCAGTGACTTTGCTATAATTTCGTCCGCGCCGAACACCGGGGAGCTGTTTTTT.

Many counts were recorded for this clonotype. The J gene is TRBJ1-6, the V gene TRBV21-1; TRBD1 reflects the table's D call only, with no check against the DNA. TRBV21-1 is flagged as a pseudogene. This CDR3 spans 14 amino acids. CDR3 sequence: CASSNEGDNSPLHF. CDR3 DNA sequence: TGTGCCAGCAGCAATGAAGGGGATAATTCACCCCTCCACTTT.

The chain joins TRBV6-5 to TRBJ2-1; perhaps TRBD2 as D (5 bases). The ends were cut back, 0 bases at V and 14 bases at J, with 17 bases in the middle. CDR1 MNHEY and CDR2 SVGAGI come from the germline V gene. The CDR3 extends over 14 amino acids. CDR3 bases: TGTGCCAGCAGTTACTCTGGCGGGTCAGCTGTGGAGTTCTTC. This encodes CASSYSGGSAVEFF.

CDR3 bases: TGCGCCAGCAGCCAAGAGGCATCAGGGACAGCCTTCCTCCACTTT. Translated: CASSQEASGTAFLHF. J is TRBJ1-6 and V is TRBV4-3; 7 bases are shared with TRBD1. The CDR3 loop spans 15 amino acids. Unmatched junction bases numbered 11, after V lost 0 bases and J lost 15 bases. CDR1 LGHNA and CDR2 YSLEER come from the germline V gene.

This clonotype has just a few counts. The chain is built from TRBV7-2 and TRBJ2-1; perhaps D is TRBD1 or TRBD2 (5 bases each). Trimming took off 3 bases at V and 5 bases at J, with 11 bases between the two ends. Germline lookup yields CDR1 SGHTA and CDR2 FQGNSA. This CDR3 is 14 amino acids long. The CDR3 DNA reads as TGTGCCAGCAGCTTTAAGGGGACGAACAATGAGCAGTTCTTC. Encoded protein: CASSFKGTNNEQFF.

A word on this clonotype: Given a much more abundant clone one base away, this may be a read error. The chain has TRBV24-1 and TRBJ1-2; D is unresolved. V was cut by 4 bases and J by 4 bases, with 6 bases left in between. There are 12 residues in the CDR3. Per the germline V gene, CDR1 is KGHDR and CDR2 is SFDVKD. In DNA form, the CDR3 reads TGTGCCACCAGTGAGCAGAGCTATGGCTACACCTTC. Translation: CATSEQSYGYTF.

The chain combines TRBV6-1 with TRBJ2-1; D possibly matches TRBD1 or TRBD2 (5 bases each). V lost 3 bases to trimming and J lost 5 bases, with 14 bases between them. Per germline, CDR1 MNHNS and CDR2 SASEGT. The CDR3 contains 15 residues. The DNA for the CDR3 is TGTGCCAGCAGTGAGGGGGTAGCAGGTGACAATGAGCAGTTCTTC. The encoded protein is CASSEGVAGDNEQFF.

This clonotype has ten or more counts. In DNA form, the CDR3 reads TGCAGTGCGCGAGGGGACAGGGTGGTAGAGACCCAGTACTTC. It translates to CSARGDRVVETQYF. This sequence joins TRBV20-1 and TRBJ2-5; 9 bases are shared with TRBD1. The V gene end was trimmed by 6 bases and the J gene end by 4 bases; junction bases not matched to a gene: 9. Germline V lookup: CDR1 DFQATT, CDR2 SNEGSKA (reference sequence). The CDR3 covers 14 residues.

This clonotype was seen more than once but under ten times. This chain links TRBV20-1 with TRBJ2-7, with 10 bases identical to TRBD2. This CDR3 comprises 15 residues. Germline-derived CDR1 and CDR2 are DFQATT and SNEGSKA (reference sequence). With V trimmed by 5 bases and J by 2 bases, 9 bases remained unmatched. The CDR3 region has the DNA TGCAGTGCTCCTGGGCAAGCGGGAGGGCCCTACGAGCAGTACTTC. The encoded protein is CSAPGQAGGPYEQYF.

The CDR3 region is CASSSGGGLETQYF. CDR3 nucleotide sequence: TGTGCCAGCAGCTCAGGGGGGGGCCTGGAGACCCAGTACTTC. The chain is built from TRBV7-2 and TRBJ2-5; D possibly uses TRBD1 or TRBD2 (7 bases each). The CDR3 covers 14 residues. The V end was cut by 4 bases, the J end by 5 bases, with 14 bases between. Germline-derived CDR1 and CDR2 are SGHTA and FQGNSA.

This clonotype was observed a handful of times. The CDR3 sequence is CASSRMGGSSYNEQFF. The CDR3 DNA reads TGCGCCAGCAGCCGGATGGGGGGGAGCTCCTACAATGAGCAGTTCTTC. The chain couples TRBV5-1 to TRBJ2-1, with 7 positions matching TRBD2. The CDR3 has 16 amino acids. Germline CDR1 and CDR2: SGHRS and YFSETQ. Germline trimming cut 4 bases from V and 0 bases from J; bases unmatched to any gene: 7.